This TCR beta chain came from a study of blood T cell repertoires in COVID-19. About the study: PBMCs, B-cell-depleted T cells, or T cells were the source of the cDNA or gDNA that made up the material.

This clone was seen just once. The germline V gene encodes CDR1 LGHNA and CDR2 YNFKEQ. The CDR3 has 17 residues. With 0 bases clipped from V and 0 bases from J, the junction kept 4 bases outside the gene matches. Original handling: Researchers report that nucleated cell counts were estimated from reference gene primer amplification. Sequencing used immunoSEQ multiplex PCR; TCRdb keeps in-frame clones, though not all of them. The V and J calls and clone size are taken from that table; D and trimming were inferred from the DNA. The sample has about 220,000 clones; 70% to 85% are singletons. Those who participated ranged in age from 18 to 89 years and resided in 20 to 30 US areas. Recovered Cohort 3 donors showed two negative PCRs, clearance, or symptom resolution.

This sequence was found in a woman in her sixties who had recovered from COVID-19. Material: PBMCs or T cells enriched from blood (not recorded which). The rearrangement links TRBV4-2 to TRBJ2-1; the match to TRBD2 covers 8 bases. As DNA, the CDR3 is TGTGCCAGCAGCCAAGAGTTAAGCGGGAGCTCCTACAATGAGCAGTTCTTC. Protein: CASSQELSGSSYNEQFF.